The 20 T cell receptor beta chains reported below all come from one sample, sequenced in a study of control samples from healthy donors and cancer patients. Here immunoSEQ multiplex PCR was the method, and the copy in TCRdb shows in-frame clones only, minus some. This table has approximately 40,000 clones, approximately 90% appearing once. The specimen sequenced was blood. All receptors derive from a woman aged 50 to 60 in good health.

This clone was picked up one time. V usage is TRBV6-5 and J usage is TRBJ2-3; D remains ambiguous. The CDR3 runs 14 residues. Between the trimmed V and J ends, which lost 8 bases and 2 bases, there was a span of 14 bases. The germline V gene encodes CDR1 MNHEY and CDR2 SVGAGI. The CDR3 DNA reads as TGTGCCAGCTCCCTTGTTCAACCCACAGATACGCAGTATTTT. This gives the protein CASSLVQPTDTQYF.

The gene calls are TRBV6-2 or TRBV6-3 and TRBJ1-1; 8 nucleotides match TRBD1. The length of the CDR3 is 14 residues. The V segment lost 4 bases and the J segment 7 bases; nucleotides outside the gene matches: 8. Germline-derived CDR1 and CDR2 are MNHEY and SVGEGT. The CDR3 sequence is CASSSYRGKSEAFF. The CDR3 DNA sequence: TGTGCCAGCAGTTCTTACAGGGGGAAGAGTGAAGCTTTCTTT.

As to this clone: Other DNA sequences within the sample encode an identical CDR3. The chain joins TRBV11-2 to TRBJ2-1, with D hard to call. Looked up from germline, CDR1 is SGHAT and CDR2 is FQNNGV. V dropped 5 bases and J dropped 8 bases, with 4 bases sitting between them. This CDR3 comprises 10 residues. The CDR3 region has the DNA TGTGCCAGCAGCCTGTATGAGCAGTTCTTC. This sequence encodes CASSLYEQFF.

A single count supports this clone. The chain combines TRBV10-3 with TRBJ2-2; a weak D match, TRBD2 (7 bases). The CDR3 sequence is 12 residues long. The ends were cut back, 2 bases at V and 13 bases at J, with 11 bases in the middle. Germline CDR1 and CDR2: ENHRY and SYGVKD. This CDR3 is CAISERGAWLFF. CDR3 sequence (DNA): TGTGCCATCAGTGAGCGGGGGGCTTGGCTGTTTTTT.

In its sample, this clone was seen a few times. The genes are TRBV6-6 and TRBJ2-7; 10 nucleotides align to TRBD1. Per the germline V gene, CDR1 is MNHNY and CDR2 is SVGAGI (reference sequence). This CDR3 has 14 amino acids. The junction had 7 bases not matched to a gene; V was cut back by 8 bases and J by 3 bases. This chain's CDR3 is CASERQGAGYEQYF. The DNA for the CDR3 is TGTGCCAGCGAACGACAGGGGGCGGGCTACGAGCAGTACTTC.

The DNA for the CDR3 is TGTGCCAGCAGCGATCCGAGGGGACAGGGGCCGACGAACACCGGGGAGCTGTTTTTT. Amino acids: CASSDPRGQGPTNTGELFF. The chain carries TRBV5-4 and TRBJ2-2, with 10 bases lining up with TRBD1. J was trimmed by 0 bases and V by 4 bases; bases with no gene match: 12. Germline CDR1 and CDR2: SGHNT and YYREEE (reference sequence). This CDR3 has 19 residues.

CDR3 protein: CVRSSPDRSEKLYGELFF. In DNA form, the CDR3 reads TGTGTCAGAAGCTCGCCCGACAGAAGTGAAAAACTGTACGGGGAGCTGTTTTTT. The chain links TRBV7-5 to TRBJ2-2; the table gives TRBD1 as D, unverified against the DNA. TRBV7-5 is annotated as a pseudogene. This CDR3 contains 18 residues.

The V gene is TRBV28, the J gene TRBJ2-2, with 9 bases aligning to TRBD1. From germline, CDR1 is MDHEN and CDR2 SYDVKM. Trimming took 5 bases from V and 5 from J; bases not matched to a gene: 6. The CDR3 runs 15 residues. The CDR3 spells CASSTTGGWTGELFF. The CDR3 coding sequence is TGTGCCAGCAGTACCACAGGGGGCTGGACCGGGGAGCTGTTTTTT.

The gene calls are TRBV9 and TRBJ1-1; perhaps TRBD1 as D (5 bases). CDR1 and CDR2 from the germline V gene are SGDLS and YYNGEE. Between the trimmed V and J ends, which lost 4 bases and 5 bases, there was a span of 12 bases. The CDR3 length is 13 residues. CDR3 protein: CASSLVGGTEAFF. Written as DNA, the CDR3 is TGTGCCAGCAGCCTAGTCGGGGGAACTGAAGCTTTCTTT.

The chain's CDR3 is CASTAFGTGAPYSNQPQHF. DNA for the CDR3: TGTGCCAGTACCGCATTTGGGACAGGAGCTCCATATAGCAATCAGCCCCAGCATTTT. The chain has TRBV7-3 and TRBJ1-5, with 8 bases matching TRBD1. CDR3 length: 19 amino acids. Looked up from germline, CDR1 is SGHTA and CDR2 is FQGTGA. The trim removed 9 bases at V and 0 bases at J, leaving 19 bases unmatched.

The gene calls are TRBV7-2 and TRBJ2-5, with D uncertain. The CDR3 length is 13 residues. Germline V gene sequence: CDR1 SGHTA, CDR2 FQGNSA. Trimming pared 2 bases from V and 5 bases from J, leaving 9 bases between. CDR3 DNA: TGTGCCAGCAGCTTAAGGGTGCGGGAGACCCAGTACTTC. Translation: CASSLRVRETQYF.

This clone is labeled as medium-sized. The V gene is TRBV6-5, the J gene TRBJ1-5; no clear D gene. V dropped 5 bases and J dropped 6 bases, with 11 bases sitting between them. This CDR3 has 13 amino acids. The V gene's germline CDR1 is MNHEY and CDR2 SVGAGI. This CDR3 reads CASSTSNGQPQHF. The DNA of the CDR3 is TGTGCCAGCAGTACCTCTAATGGTCAGCCCCAGCATTTT.

The chain recombines TRBV24-1 with TRBJ1-2, with 9 positions matching TRBD1. This CDR3 spans 15 amino acids. Germline CDR1 KGHDR, CDR2 SFDVKD. With V trimmed by 6 bases and J by 4 bases, 8 bases remained unmatched. The CDR3 bases are TGTGCCACCAGTCATGGGACAGGGTTCAGCTATGGCTACACCTTC. This codes for CATSHGTGFSYGYTF.

Written as DNA, the CDR3 is TGTGCCAGTCCCGGGACAGGGACCTATGGCTACACCTTC. Translated: CASPGTGTYGYTF. The V call is TRBV7-2, the J call TRBJ1-2, with TRBD1 matching 9 bases. The junction had 6 bases not matched to a gene; V was cut back by 9 bases and J by 4 bases. The CDR3 is made up of 13 amino acids. CDR1 and CDR2 (germline): SGHTA, FQGNSA.

V gene TRBV6-1 combines with J gene TRBJ1-2, with no clear D. With 2 bases removed from V and 8 bases from J, the gap between germline ends came to 12 bases. In germline, CDR1 is MNHNS, CDR2 SASEGT. This CDR3 has 13 residues. For the CDR3, the DNA is TGTGCCAGCAGTGAATATCAGTCTGGCGGCTACACCTTC. It yields the protein CASSEYQSGGYTF.

The chain employs TRBV6-5 and TRBJ2-1, with D maybe TRBD2 (6 bases). Germline V gives CDR1 MNHEY, CDR2 SVGAGI. The germline V and J ends were trimmed by 6 bases and 2 bases, with 14 bases remaining between them. The CDR3 length is 15 residues. CDR3 protein: CASSSRDSPYNEQFF. CDR3 bases: TGTGCCAGCAGCTCCCGGGACTCACCCTACAATGAGCAGTTCTTC.

The rearrangement joins TRBV27 to TRBJ1-2; the D gene is possibly TRBD1 (6 bases). Germline values: CDR1 MNHEY, CDR2 SMNVEV (reference sequence). This CDR3 is built from 13 residues. Trimming pared 6 bases from V and 5 bases from J, leaving 13 bases between. The CDR3: CASSSTGRYGYTF. CDR3 nucleotides: TGTGCCAGCAGCTCGACAGGACGGTATGGCTACACCTTC.

This clone appeared once. The V and J genes are TRBV5-1 and TRBJ1-4; D might be TRBD1 (6 bases). This CDR3 contains 15 residues. Germline-derived CDR1 and CDR2 are SGHRS and YFSETQ. V lost 1 base and J lost 3, with 10 bases in between. The CDR3: CASSLLRGPNEKLFF. Here the CDR3 DNA reads TGCGCCAGCAGCTTGCTCCGGGGGCCTAATGAAAAACTGTTTTTT.

The chain couples TRBV4-3 to TRBJ1-5, with no clear D. Germline CDR1 is LGHNA and CDR2 is YSLEER. Trimming shortened V by 0 bases and J by 2 bases, and 8 bases separated the two germline ends. CDR3 length: 15 residues. CDR3 bases: TGCGCCAGCAGCCAAGATTGGCAGGGCAATCAGCCCCAGCATTTT. It yields the protein CASSQDWQGNQPQHF.

The chain carries TRBV6-6 and TRBJ1-4; D possibly corresponds to TRBD1 (5 bases). V lost 2 bases, J lost 12 bases, and 22 bases lay in between. This CDR3 is built from 16 residues. In germline, CDR1 is MNHNY, CDR2 SVGAGI (reference sequence). This CDR3 is CASSYGQGTGNGELFF. The CDR3 region has the DNA TGTGCCAGCAGTTACGGTCAAGGGACGGGTAATGGGGAACTGTTTTTT.